Listed here are 8 T cell receptor beta chains from one sample, sequenced in a study of blood T cell repertoires in COVID-19. Repertoires were generated with immunoSEQ multiplex PCR, while TCRdb's copy carries only in-frame clones and drops some. In the table there are around 40,000 clones, around 80% of which are singletons. The sample comprised peripheral blood. Receptors were obtained from a man older than 75 with active or convalescent COVID-19.

This chain connects TRBV4-1 to TRBJ2-3, with 10 bases matching TRBD2. The V gene end was trimmed by 0 bases and the J gene end by 4 bases; junction bases not matched to a gene: 7. Germline V gene lookup returns CDR1 MGHRA and CDR2 YSYEKL. There are 17 residues in the CDR3. The CDR3 DNA is TGCGCCAGCAGCCAAGATCACTTAAGCGGGAGGGCAGATACGCAGTATTTT. The encoded protein is CASSQDHLSGRADTQYF.

J is TRBJ2-7 and V is TRBV7-6, with 8 nucleotides matching TRBD1. CDR3 length: 18 residues. Trimming took 1 base from V and 6 from J; bases not matched to a gene: 17. CDR1 and CDR2 from the germline V gene are SGHVS and FNYEAQ. CDR3 protein: CASSLGKGAGGASGEQYF. The CDR3 DNA reads TGTGCCAGCAGCTTAGGAAAAGGCGCAGGGGGCGCATCGGGCGAGCAGTACTTC.

This clone was detected only a few times. V is TRBV27 and J is TRBJ2-1, with 7 bases that match TRBD1. The CDR3 is 14 residues long. The trim removed 8 bases at V and 0 bases at J, leaving 4 bases unmatched. CDR1 is MNHEY, CDR2 SMNVEV, per germline (reference sequence). The CDR3 region has the DNA TGTGCCAGCCTGGGGACAGACTCCTACAATGAGCAGTTCTTC. Its translation is CASLGTDSYNEQFF.

The gene calls are TRBV7-3 and TRBJ2-2, with D maybe TRBD1 (5 bases). CDR3 length equals 16 residues. Germline V gene sequence: CDR1 SGHTA, CDR2 FQGTGA. The ends were cut back, 4 bases at V and 6 bases at J, with 18 bases in the middle. CDR3 DNA sequence: TGTGCCAGCAGCTCGGCTTTCTGGGGCCCCCCCGGGGAGCTGTTTTTT. It specifies CASSSAFWGPPGELFF.

This clone occurred once. The chain employs TRBV6-2 or TRBV6-3 and TRBJ2-3, with 14 bases matching TRBD2. The V gene end was trimmed by 4 bases and the J gene end by 1 base; junction bases not matched to a gene: 1. The CDR3 has 16 residues. Germline V gives CDR1 MNHEY, CDR2 SVGEGT. DNA of the CDR3: TGTGCCAGCAGTTGGGGACTAGCGGGGGGCACAGATACGCAGTATTTT. This gives the protein CASSWGLAGGTDTQYF.

This clone was counted a few times. The rearrangement uses TRBV7-2 and TRBJ2-3; a weak D match, TRBD2 (6 bases). This CDR3 contains 13 residues. The germline V gene has CDR1 SGHTA and CDR2 FQGNSA. Trimming removed 6 bases from V and 10 bases from J, with 17 bases in between. The CDR3 DNA sequence: TGTGCCAGCAGACGGGACTTCCCCTTGGCGCAGTATTTT. It is translated as CASRRDFPLAQYF.

The gene calls are TRBV6-5 and TRBJ2-7, with 11 bases that match TRBD2. This CDR3 region has 14 residues. V shed 11 bases and J 4 bases; nucleotides not matched to a gene: 10. CDR1 MNHEY and CDR2 SVGAGI come from the germline V gene. CDR3 residues: CAGSHSGRAYEQYF. The CDR3 nucleotides are TGTGCCGGCTCCCATAGCGGGAGGGCTTACGAGCAGTACTTC.

The chain is built from TRBV9 and TRBJ2-3; D may be TRBD1 (5 bases). Germline V lookup: CDR1 SGDLS, CDR2 YYNGEE. CDR3 length equals 15 residues. V was shortened by 0 bases and J by 4 bases, with 12 bases between the two germline ends. In DNA form, the CDR3 reads TGTGCCAGCAGCGTAGCTGGGGCGCGTCCAGATACGCAGTATTTT. Translating gives CASSVAGARPDTQYF.